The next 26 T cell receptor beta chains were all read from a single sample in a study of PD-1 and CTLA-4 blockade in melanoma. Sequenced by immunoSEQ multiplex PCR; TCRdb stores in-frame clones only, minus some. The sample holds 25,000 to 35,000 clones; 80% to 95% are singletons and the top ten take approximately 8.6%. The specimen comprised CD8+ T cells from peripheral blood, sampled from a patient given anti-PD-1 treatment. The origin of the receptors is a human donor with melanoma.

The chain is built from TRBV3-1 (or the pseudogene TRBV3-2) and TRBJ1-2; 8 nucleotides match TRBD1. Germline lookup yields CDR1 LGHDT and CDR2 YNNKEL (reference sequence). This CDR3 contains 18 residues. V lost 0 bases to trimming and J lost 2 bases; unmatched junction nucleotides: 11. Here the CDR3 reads CASSQDRGRDSFNYGYTF. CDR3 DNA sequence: TGTGCCAGCAGCCAAGACAGGGGGCGTGATAGCTTCAACTATGGCTACACCTTC.

The CDR3 nucleotides are TGTGCCACCAGCAATCTAATATCCGGCACTGAAGCTTTCTTT. It is translated as CATSNLISGTEAFF. J is TRBJ1-1 and V is TRBV15; D is uncertain. The V end lost 4 bases, the J end lost 4 bases, and 13 bases lay between the germline ends. Germline V gives CDR1 LNHNV, CDR2 YYDKDF (reference sequence). The CDR3 is 14 residues long.

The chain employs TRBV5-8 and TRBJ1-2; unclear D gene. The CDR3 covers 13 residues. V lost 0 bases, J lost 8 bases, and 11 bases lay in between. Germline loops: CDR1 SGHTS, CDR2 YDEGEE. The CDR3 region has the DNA TGTGCCAGCAGCTTGGGCCGTAAAGGGGGCTACACCTTC. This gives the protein CASSLGRKGGYTF.

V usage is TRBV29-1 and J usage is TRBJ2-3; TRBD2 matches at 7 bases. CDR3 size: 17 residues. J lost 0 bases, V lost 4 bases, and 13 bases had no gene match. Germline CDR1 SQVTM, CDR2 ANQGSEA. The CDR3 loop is CSVAGEWNSGSTDTQYF. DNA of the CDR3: TGCAGCGTTGCGGGCGAGTGGAATAGCGGGAGCACAGATACGCAGTATTTT.

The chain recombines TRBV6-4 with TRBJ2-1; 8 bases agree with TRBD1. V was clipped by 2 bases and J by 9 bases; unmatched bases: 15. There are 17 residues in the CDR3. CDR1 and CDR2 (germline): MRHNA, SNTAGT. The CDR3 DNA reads TGTGCCAGCAGTGACACAACTCCAGGACAGGGAATGGGTGAGCAGTTCTTC. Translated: CASSDTTPGQGMGEQFF.

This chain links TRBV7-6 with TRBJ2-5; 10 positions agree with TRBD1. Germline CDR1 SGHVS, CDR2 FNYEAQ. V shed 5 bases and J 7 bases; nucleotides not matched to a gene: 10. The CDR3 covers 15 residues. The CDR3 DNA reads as TGTGCCAGCAGCCCGACAGGGGGCTCCCGGGGGACCCAGTACTTC. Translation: CASSPTGGSRGTQYF. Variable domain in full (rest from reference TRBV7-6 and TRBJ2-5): GAGVSQSPRYKVTKRGQDVALRCDPISGHVSLYWYRQALGQGPEFLTYFNYEAQQDKSGLPNDRFSAERPEGSISTLTIQRTEQRDSAMYRCASSPTGGSRGTQYFGPGTRLLVL.

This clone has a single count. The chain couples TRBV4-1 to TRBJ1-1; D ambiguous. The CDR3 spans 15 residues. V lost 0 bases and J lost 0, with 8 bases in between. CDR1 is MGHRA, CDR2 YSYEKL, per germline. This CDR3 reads CASSQDPDLNTEAFF. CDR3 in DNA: TGCGCCAGCAGCCAAGACCCGGATTTGAACACTGAAGCTTTCTTT.

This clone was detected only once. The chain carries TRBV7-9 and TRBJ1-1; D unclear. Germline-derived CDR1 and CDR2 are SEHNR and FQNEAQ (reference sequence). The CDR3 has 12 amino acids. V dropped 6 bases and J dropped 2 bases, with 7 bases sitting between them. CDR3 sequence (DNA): TGTGCCAGCAGTTCAGCTAACACTGAAGCTTTCTTT. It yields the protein CASSSANTEAFF. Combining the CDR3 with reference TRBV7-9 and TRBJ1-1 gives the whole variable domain DTGVSQNPRHKITKRGQNVTFRCDPISEHNRLYWYRQTLGQGPEFLTYFQNEAQLEKSRLLSDRFSAERPKGSFSTLEIQRTEQGDSAMYLCASSSANTEAFFGQGTRLTVV.

CDR3 sequence (DNA): TGTGCCAGCAGTTTACTACCTACACGCTCCTACGAGCAGTACTTC. Translated: CASSLLPTRSYEQYF. The chain uses TRBV27 and TRBJ2-7, with D unresolved. The CDR3 covers 15 residues. Germline V gene sequence: CDR1 MNHEY, CDR2 SMNVEV (reference sequence). Trimming removed 2 bases from V and 0 bases from J, with 11 bases in between.

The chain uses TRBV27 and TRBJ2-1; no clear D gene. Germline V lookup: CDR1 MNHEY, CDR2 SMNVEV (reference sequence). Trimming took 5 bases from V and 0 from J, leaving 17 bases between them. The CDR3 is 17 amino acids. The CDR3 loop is CASSPIESESSYNEQFF. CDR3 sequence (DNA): TGTGCCAGCAGTCCCATTGAGAGCGAAAGCTCCTACAATGAGCAGTTCTTC.

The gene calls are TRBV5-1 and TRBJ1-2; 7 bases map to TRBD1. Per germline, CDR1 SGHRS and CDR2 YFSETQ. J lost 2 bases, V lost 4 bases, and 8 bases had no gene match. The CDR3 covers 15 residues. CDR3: CASSELGQINYGYTF. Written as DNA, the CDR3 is TGCGCCAGCAGCGAGCTGGGACAGATCAACTATGGCTACACCTTC.

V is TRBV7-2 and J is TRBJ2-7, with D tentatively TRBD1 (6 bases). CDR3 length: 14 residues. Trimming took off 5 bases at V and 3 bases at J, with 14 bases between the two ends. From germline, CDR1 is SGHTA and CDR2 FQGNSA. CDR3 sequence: CASSPETGIYEQYF. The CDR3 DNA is TGTGCCAGCAGCCCCGAGACAGGCATCTACGAGCAGTACTTC. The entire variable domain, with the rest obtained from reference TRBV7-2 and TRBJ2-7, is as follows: GAGVSQSPSNKVTEKGKDVELRCDPISGHTALYWYRQSLGQGLEFLIYFQGNSAPDKSGLPSDRFSAERTGGSVSTLTIQRTQQEDSAVYLCASSPETGIYEQYFGPGTRLTVT.

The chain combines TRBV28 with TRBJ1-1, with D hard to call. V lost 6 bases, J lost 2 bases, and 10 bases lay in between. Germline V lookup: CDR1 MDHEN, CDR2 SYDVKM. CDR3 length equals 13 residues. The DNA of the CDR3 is TGTGCCAGCAGCTTCAACCTAAACACTGAAGCTTTCTTT. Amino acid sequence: CASSFNLNTEAFF.

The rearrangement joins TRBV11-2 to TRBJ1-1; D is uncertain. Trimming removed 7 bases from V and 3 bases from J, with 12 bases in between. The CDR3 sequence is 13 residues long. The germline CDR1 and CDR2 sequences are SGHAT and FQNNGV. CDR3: CASKKREYTEAFF. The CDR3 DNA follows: TGTGCCAGCAAAAAGAGGGAGTACACTGAAGCTTTCTTT.

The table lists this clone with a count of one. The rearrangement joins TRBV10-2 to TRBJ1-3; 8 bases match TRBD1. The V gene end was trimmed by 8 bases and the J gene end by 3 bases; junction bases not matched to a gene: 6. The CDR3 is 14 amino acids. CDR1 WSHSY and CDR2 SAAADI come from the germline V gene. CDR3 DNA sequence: TGCGCCAGCGACGGACAGGGCTTTGGAAACACCATATATTTT. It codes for CASDGQGFGNTIYF.

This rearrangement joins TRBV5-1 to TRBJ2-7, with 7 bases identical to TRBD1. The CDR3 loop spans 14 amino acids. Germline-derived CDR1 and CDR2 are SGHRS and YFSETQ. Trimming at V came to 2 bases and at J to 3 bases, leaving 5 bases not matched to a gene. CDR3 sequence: CASSFPDRDYEQYF. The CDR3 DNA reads TGCGCCAGCAGCTTTCCCGACAGGGACTACGAGCAGTACTTC.

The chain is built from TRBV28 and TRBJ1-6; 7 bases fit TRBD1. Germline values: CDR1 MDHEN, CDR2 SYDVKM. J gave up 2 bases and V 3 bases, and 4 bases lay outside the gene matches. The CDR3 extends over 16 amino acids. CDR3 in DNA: TGTGCCAGCAGTTTCAACGACAGGGCCTATAATTCACCCCTCCACTTT. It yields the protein CASSFNDRAYNSPLHF.

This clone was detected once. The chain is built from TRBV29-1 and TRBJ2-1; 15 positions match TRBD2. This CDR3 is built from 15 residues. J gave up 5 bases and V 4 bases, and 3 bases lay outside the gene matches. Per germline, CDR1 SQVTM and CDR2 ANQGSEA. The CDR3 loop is CSVGTSGGVNNEQFF. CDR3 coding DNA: TGCAGCGTTGGGACTAGCGGGGGGGTTAACAATGAGCAGTTCTTC.

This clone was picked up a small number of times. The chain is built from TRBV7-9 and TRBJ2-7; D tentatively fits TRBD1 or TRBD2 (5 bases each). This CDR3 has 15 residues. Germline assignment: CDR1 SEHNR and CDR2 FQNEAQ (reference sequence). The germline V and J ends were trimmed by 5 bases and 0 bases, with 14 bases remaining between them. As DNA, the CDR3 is TGTGCCAGCAGCCCAGTGGGGGTCTACTCCTACGAGCAGTACTTC. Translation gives CASSPVGVYSYEQYF.

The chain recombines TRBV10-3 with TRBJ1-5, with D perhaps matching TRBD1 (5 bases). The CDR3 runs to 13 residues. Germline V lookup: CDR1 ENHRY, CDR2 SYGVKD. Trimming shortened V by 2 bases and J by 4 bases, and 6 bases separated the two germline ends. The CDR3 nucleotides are TGTGCCATCAGTGAGGCAGGGAATCAGCCCCAGCATTTT. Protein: CAISEAGNQPQHF.

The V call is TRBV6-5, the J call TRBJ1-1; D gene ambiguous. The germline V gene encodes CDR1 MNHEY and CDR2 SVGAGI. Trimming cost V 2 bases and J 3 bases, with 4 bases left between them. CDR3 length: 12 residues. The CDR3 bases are TGTGCCAGCAGTTACGGGGACACTGAAGCTTTCTTT. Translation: CASSYGDTEAFF.

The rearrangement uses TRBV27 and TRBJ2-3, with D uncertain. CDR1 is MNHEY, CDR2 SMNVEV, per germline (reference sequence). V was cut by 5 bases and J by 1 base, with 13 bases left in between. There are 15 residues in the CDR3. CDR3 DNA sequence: TGTGCCAGCAGTCGGGTCCGAATGGGCACAGATACGCAGTATTTT. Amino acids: CASSRVRMGTDTQYF.

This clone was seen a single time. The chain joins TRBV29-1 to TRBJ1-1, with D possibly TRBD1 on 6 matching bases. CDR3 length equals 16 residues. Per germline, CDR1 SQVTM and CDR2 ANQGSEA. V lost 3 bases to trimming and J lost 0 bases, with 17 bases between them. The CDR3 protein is CSVEGGRSHMNTEAFF. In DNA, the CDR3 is TGCAGCGTTGAGGGGGGCAGATCTCACATGAACACTGAAGCTTTCTTT. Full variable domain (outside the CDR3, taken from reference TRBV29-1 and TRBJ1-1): SAVISQKPSRDICQRGTSLTIQCQVDSQVTMMFWYRQQPGQSLTLIATANQGSEATYESGFVIDKFPISRPNLTFSTLTVSNMSPEDSSIYLCSVEGGRSHMNTEAFFGQGTRLTVV.

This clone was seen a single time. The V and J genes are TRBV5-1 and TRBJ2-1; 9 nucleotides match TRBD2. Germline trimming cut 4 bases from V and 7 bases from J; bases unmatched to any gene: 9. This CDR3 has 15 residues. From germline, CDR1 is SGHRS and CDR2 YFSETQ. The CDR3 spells CASSIIAGVVNEQFF. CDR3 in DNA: TGCGCCAGCAGCATCATAGCGGGAGTGGTGAATGAGCAGTTCTTC. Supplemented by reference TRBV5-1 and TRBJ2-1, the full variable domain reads KAGVTQTPRYLIKTRGQQVTLSCSPISGHRSVSWYQQTPGQGLQFLFEYFSETQRNKGNFPGRFSGRQFSNSRSEMNVSTLELGDSALYLCASSIIAGVVNEQFFGPGTRLTVL.

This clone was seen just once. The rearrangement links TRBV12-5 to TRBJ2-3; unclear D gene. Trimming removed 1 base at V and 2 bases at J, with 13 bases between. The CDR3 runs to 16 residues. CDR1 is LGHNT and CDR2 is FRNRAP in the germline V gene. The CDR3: CASGLGQLGPTDTQYF. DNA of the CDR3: TGTGCTAGTGGTTTGGGGCAGTTAGGCCCCACAGATACGCAGTATTTT.

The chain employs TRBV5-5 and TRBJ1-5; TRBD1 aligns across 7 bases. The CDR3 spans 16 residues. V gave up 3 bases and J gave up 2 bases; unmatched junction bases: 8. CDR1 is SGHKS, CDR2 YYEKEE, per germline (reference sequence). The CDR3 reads CASSYQGGSGNQPQHF. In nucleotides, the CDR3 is TGTGCCAGCAGCTATCAGGGGGGGTCGGGCAATCAGCCCCAGCATTTT.